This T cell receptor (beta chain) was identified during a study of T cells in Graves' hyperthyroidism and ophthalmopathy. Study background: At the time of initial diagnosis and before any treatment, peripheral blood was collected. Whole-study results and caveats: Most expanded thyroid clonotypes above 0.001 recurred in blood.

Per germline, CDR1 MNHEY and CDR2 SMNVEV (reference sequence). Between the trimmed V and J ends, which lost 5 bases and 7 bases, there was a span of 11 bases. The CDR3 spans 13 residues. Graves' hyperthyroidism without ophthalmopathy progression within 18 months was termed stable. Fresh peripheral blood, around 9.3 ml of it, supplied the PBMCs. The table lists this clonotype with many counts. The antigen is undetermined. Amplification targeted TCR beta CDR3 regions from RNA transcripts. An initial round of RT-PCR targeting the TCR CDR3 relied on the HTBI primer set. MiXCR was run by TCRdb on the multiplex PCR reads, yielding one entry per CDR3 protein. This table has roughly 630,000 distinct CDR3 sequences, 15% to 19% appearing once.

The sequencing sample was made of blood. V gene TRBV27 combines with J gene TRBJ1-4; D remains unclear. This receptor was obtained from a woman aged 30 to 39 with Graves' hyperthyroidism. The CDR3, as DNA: TGTGCCAGCAGTCCCCCTGGTGGTGAAAAACTGTTTTTT. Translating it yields CASSPPGGEKLFF.